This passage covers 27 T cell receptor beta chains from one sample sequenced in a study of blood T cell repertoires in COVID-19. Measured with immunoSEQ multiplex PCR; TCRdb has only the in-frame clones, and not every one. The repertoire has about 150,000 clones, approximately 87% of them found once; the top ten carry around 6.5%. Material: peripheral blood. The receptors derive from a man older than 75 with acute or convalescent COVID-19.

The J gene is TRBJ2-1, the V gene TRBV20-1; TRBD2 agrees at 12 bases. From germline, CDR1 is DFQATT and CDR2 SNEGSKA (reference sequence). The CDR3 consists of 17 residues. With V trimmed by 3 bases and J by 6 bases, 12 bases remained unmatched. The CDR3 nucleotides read TGCAGTGCTAGTACCCACCGAGGACTAGCGGGGACCAATGAGCAGTTCTTC. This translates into CSASTHRGLAGTNEQFF.

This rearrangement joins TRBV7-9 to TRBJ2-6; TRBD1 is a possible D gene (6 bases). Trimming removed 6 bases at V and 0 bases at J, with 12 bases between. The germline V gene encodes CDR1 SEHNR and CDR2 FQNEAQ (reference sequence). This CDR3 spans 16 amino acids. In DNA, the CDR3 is TGTGCCAGCAGGAGAGGACAGTTCTCTGGGGCCAACGTCCTGACTTTC. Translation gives CASRRGQFSGANVLTF.

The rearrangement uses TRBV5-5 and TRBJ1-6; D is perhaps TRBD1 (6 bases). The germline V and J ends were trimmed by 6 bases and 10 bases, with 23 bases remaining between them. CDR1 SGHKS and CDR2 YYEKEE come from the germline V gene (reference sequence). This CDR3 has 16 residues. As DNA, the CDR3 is TGTGCCAGCACCTTTAGCACAGGGAATCTTGCCTCACCCCTCCACTTT. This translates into CASTFSTGNLASPLHF.

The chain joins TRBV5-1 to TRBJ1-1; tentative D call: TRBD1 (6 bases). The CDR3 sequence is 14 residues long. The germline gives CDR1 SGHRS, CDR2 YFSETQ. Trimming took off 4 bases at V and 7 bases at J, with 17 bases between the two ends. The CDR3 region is CASSPSTGSVEAFF. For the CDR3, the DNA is TGCGCCAGCAGCCCCAGTACAGGGAGCGTTGAAGCTTTCTTT.

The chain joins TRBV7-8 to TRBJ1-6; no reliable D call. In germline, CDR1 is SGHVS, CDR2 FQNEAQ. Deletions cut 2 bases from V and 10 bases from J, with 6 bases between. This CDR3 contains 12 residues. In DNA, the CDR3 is TGTGCCAGCAGCTTAAGCTCATCACCCCTCCACTTT. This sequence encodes CASSLSSSPLHF.

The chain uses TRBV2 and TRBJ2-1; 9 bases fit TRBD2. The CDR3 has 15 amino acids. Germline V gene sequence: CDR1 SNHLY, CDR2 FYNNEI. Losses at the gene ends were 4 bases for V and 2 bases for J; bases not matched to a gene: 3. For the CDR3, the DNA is TGTGCCAGCAGTGGGGGACTAGCCGCCTACAATGAGCAGTTCTTC. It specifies CASSGGLAAYNEQFF.

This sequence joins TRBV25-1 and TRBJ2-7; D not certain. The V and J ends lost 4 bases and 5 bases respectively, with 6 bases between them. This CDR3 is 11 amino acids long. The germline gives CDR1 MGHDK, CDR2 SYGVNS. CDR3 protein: CASSAFHEQYF. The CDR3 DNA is TGTGCCAGCAGTGCCTTCCACGAGCAGTACTTC.

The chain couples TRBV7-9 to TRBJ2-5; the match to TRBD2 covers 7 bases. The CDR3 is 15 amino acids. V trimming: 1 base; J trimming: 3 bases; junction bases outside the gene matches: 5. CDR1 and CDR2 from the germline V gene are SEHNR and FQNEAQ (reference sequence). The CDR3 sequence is CASSLGYGGKETQYF. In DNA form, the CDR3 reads TGTGCCAGCAGCTTAGGGTACGGGGGGAAAGAGACCCAGTACTTC.

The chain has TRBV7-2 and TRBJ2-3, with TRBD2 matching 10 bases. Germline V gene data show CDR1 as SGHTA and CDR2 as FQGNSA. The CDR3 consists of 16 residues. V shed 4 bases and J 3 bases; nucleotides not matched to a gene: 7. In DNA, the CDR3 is TGTGCCAGCAGCTGGGGGGCTAGCGGGGGTACAGATACGCAGTATTTT. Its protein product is CASSWGASGGTDTQYF. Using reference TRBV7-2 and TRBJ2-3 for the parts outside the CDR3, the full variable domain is GAGVSQSPSNKVTEKGKDVELRCDPISGHTALYWYRQSLGQGLEFLIYFQGNSAPDKSGLPSDRFSAERTGGSVSTLTIQRTQQEDSAVYLCASSWGASGGTDTQYFGPGTRLTVL.

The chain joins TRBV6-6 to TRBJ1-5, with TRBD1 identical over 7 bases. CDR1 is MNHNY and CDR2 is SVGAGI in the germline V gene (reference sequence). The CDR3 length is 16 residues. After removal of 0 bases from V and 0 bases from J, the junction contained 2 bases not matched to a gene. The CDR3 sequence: CASSYSTGFSNQPQHF. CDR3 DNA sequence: TGTGCCAGCAGTTACTCGACAGGGTTTAGCAATCAGCCCCAGCATTTT.

The CDR3 DNA reads as TGTGCCAGCAGCTCCGGGAGCGGGACGTATACGCAGTATTTT. It specifies CASSSGSGTYTQYF. V gene TRBV7-3 combines with J gene TRBJ2-3; 7 positions agree with TRBD2. In germline, CDR1 is SGHTA, CDR2 FQGTGA. The length of the CDR3 is 14 residues. V trimming: 4 bases; J trimming: 7 bases; junction bases outside the gene matches: 8.

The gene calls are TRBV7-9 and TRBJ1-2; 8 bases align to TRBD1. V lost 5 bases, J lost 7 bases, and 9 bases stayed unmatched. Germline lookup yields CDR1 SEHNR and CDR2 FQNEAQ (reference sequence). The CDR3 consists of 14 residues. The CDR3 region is CASSLAGTGSGYTF. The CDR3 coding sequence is TGTGCCAGCAGCCTGGCCGGGACAGGATCTGGCTACACCTTC.

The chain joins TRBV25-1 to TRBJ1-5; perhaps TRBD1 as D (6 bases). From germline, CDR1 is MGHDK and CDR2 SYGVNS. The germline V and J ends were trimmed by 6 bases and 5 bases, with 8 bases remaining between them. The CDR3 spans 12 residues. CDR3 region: CASRQGYQPQHF. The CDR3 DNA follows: TGTGCCAGCAGGCAGGGGTATCAGCCCCAGCATTTT.

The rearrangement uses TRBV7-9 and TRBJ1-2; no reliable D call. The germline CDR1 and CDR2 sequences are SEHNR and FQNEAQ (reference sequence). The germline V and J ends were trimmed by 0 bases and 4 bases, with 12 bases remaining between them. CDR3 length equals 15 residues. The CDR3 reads CASSLALSMRYGYTF. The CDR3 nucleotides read TGTGCCAGCAGCTTAGCGCTCTCAATGCGCTATGGCTACACCTTC.

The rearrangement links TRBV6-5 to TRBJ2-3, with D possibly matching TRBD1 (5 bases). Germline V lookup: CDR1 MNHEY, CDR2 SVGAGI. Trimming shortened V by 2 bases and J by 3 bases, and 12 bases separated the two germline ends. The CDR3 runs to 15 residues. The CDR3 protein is CASSYIQGRTDTQYF. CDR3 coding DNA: TGTGCCAGCAGTTACATTCAGGGAAGGACAGATACGCAGTATTTT.

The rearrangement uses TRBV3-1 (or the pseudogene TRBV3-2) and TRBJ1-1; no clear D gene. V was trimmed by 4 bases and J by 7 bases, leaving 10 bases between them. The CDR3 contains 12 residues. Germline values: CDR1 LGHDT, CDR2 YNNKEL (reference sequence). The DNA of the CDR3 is TGTGCCAGCAGCCTAGCATCCAGTGAAGCTTTCTTT. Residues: CASSLASSEAFF.

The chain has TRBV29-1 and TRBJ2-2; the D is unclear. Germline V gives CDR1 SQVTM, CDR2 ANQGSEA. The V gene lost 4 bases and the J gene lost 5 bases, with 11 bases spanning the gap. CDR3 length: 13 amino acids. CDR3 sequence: CSVVVRRTGELFF. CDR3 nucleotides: TGCAGCGTTGTTGTCAGGCGTACCGGGGAGCTGTTTTTT.

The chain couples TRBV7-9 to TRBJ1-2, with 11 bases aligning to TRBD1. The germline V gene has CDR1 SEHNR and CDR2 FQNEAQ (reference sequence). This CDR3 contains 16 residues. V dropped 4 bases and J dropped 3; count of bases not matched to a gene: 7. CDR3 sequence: CASSSQPGQGDYGYTF. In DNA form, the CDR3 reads TGTGCCAGCAGCTCGCAACCGGGACAGGGGGACTATGGCTACACCTTC.

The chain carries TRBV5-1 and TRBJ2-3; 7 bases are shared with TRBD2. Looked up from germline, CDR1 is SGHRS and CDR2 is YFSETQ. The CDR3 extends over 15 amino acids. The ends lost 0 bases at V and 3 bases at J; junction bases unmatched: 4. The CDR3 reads CASSLGAGPTDTQYF. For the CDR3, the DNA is TGCGCCAGCAGCTTGGGAGCGGGACCGACAGATACGCAGTATTTT.

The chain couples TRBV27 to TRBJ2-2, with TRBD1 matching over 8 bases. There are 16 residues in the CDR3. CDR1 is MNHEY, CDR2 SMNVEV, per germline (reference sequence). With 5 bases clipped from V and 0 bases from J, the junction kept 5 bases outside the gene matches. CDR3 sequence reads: CASSTWTGTNTGELFF. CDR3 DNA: TGTGCCAGCAGTACCTGGACAGGGACGAACACCGGGGAGCTGTTTTTT.

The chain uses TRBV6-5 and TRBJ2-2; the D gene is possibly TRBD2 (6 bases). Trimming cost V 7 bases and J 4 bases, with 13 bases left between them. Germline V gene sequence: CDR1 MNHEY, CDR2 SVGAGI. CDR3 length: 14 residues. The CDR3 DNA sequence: TGTGCCAGCATCCAAGGAGGGTCCACCGGGGAGCTGTTTTTT. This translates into CASIQGGSTGELFF.

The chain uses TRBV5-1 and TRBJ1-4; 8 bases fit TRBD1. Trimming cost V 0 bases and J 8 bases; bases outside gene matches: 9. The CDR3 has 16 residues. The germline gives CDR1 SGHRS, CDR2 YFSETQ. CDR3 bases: TGCGCCAGCAGCTTGGACGCGGACAGGGTTTGGGAAAAACTGTTTTTT. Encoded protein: CASSLDADRVWEKLFF.

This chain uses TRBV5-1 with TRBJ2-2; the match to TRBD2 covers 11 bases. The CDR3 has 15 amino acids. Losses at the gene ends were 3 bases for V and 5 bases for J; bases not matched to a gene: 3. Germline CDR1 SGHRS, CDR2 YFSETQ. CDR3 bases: TGCGCCAGCAGCTCCTTAGCGGGGGGGACCGGGGAGCTGTTTTTT. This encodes CASSSLAGGTGELFF.

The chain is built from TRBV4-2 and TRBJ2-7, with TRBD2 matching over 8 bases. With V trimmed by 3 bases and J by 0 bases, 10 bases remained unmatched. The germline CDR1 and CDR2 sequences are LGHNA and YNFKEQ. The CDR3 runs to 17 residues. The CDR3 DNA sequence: TGTGCCAGCAGCCATCCCTCAGCGGGGGTTCGCTCCTACGAGCAGTACTTC. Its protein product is CASSHPSAGVRSYEQYF.

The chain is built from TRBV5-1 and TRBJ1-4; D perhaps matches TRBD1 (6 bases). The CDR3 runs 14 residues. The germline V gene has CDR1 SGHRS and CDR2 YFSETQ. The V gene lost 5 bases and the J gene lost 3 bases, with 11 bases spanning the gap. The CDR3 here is CASRKGVANEKLFF. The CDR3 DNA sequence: TGCGCCAGCAGAAAGGGGGTTGCTAATGAAAAACTGTTTTTT. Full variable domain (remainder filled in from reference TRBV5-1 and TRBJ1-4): KAGVTQTPRYLIKTRGQQVTLSCSPISGHRSVSWYQQTPGQGLQFLFEYFSETQRNKGNFPGRFSGRQFSNSRSEMNVSTLELGDSALYLCASRKGVANEKLFFGSGTQLSVL.

CDR3 bases: TGTGCCAGCAGCAAAAAACACGGGGGCGAGCAGTACTTC. As protein: CASSKKHGGEQYF. The chain uses TRBV21-1 and TRBJ2-7; the table's TRBD2 call for D was not verified on the DNA. TRBV21-1 is a known pseudogene. The CDR3 length is 13 residues.

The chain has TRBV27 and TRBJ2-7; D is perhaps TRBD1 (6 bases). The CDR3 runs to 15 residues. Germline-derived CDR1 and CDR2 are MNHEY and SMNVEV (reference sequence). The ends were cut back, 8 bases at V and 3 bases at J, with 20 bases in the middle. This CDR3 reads CASPTDRFKGYEQYF. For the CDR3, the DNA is TGTGCCAGCCCTACTGACAGGTTTAAAGGCTACGAGCAGTACTTC.